The 10 T cell receptor beta chains reported below all come from one sample, sequenced in a study of cytomegalovirus exposure and HLA in healthy donors. The PCR was carried out with 60 Vbeta primers and 13 Jbeta primers. Measured with immunoSEQ multiplex PCR; TCRdb has only the in-frame clones, and not every one. The sample lists under 200,000 clones; roughly 80% were seen once. The sample comprised PBMCs. The receptors stem from a male donor in good health and CMV-seropositive.

The chain recombines TRBV4-3 with TRBJ2-2; TRBD2 aligns across 16 bases. Germline trimming cut 0 bases from V and 6 bases from J; bases unmatched to any gene: 4. The CDR3 totals 18 residues. Germline CDR1 LGHNA, CDR2 YSLEER. CDR3 coding DNA: TGCGCCAGCAGCCAAGAGGGACTAGCGGGGGGGGGTTCCGGGGAGCTGTTTTTT. Residues: CASSQEGLAGGGSGELFF.

V is TRBV7-2 and J is TRBJ1-2; 8 positions match TRBD1. Germline CDR1 SGHTA, CDR2 FQGNSA. The CDR3 covers 16 residues. V shed 3 bases and J 4 bases; nucleotides not matched to a gene: 10. CDR3 nucleotide sequence: TGTGCCAGCAGCTTTTTACCGGGACAGGCGGCCTATGGCTACACCTTC. It yields the protein CASSFLPGQAAYGYTF.

This chain joins TRBV18 and TRBJ1-1; 10 positions agree with TRBD1. The J segment lost 4 bases and the V segment lost 6 bases, leaving 11 bases of the junction unmatched. This CDR3 contains 16 residues. CDR1 is KGHSH and CDR2 is LQKENI in the germline V gene. The CDR3 sequence is CASSPGTGVSGTEAFF. CDR3 nucleotides: TGTGCCAGCTCCCCCGGGACAGGGGTTTCAGGCACTGAAGCTTTCTTT.

The chain uses TRBV9 and TRBJ1-1; D is ambiguous. The V end lost 0 bases, the J end lost 0 bases, and 6 bases lay between the germline ends. The CDR3 runs to 14 residues. Germline V gene sequence: CDR1 SGDLS, CDR2 YYNGEE. For the CDR3, the DNA is TGTGCCAGCAGCGTAGCGGTGATGAACACTGAAGCTTTCTTT. This sequence encodes CASSVAVMNTEAFF.

The rearrangement joins TRBV2 to TRBJ1-5; TRBD1 agrees at 8 bases. J was trimmed by 6 bases and V by 6 bases; bases with no gene match: 4. The germline CDR1 and CDR2 sequences are SNHLY and FYNNEI. This CDR3 region has 13 residues. The CDR3 nucleotides read TGTGCCAGCAGGGACAGGGACAGTCAGCCCCAGCATTTT. This gives the protein CASRDRDSQPQHF.

This CDR3 reads CATSRTGGVLKLFF. As DNA, the CDR3 is TGTGCCACCAGCAGGACAGGCGGCGTTCTAAAACTGTTTTTT. The rearrangement uses TRBV15 and TRBJ1-4; the D gene is possibly TRBD1 (6 bases). The CDR3 length is 14 residues. V was shortened by 3 bases and J by 10 bases, with 15 bases between the two germline ends. Germline values: CDR1 LNHNV, CDR2 YYDKDF (reference sequence).

J is TRBJ1-2 and V is TRBV28, with D possibly being TRBD1 (6 bases). V was clipped by 3 bases and J by 4 bases, with 12 bases between them. CDR1 MDHEN and CDR2 SYDVKM come from the germline V gene. The CDR3 spans 14 residues. CDR3 DNA: TGTGCCAGCAGTTTCTCCCCAGGGGTCTATGGCTACACCTTC. This encodes CASSFSPGVYGYTF.

The CDR3 loop reads CASSLVSYSYNEQFF. CDR3 nucleotide sequence: TGCGCCAGCAGCTTGGTTTCCTACTCCTACAATGAGCAGTTCTTC. The V and J genes are TRBV5-1 and TRBJ2-1; no definite D call. Germline V lookup: CDR1 SGHRS, CDR2 YFSETQ. V lost 0 bases and J lost 0, with 7 bases in between. This CDR3 is built from 15 residues.

V is TRBV10-1 and J is TRBJ1-1; no clear D. V lost 4 bases and J 1 base, leaving 7 bases between the germline ends. This CDR3 spans 13 amino acids. CDR1 and CDR2 (germline): WNHNN, SYGVQD (reference sequence). The CDR3 loop reads CASSARENTEAFF. CDR3 nucleotides: TGCGCCAGCAGTGCGAGAGAGAACACTGAAGCTTTCTTT.

V usage is TRBV6-5 and J usage is TRBJ2-5, with a tentative D call TRBD1 (5 bases). The J call is in doubt because the DNA end fits TRBJ2-7 better. The CDR3 has 14 residues. The germline V gene encodes CDR1 MNHEY and CDR2 SVGAGI. In DNA form, the CDR3 reads TGTGCCAGCAGTTACACCCAGGGCGCCTACGAGCAGTACTTC. It specifies CASSYTQGAYEQYF.